The 21 T cell receptor beta chains in this list originate from one sample, sequenced in a study of early T cells in non-severe SARS-CoV-2 infection. TCRdb re-called the 5' RACE reads with MiXCR, one entry per CDR3 protein. The sample lists 15,000 to 25,000 distinct CDR3 sequences; roughly 4.4% were seen once. Source material: whole blood. The source of these receptors is an adult who was a healthcare worker with PCR-confirmed SARS-CoV-2 infection or an uninfected control (not recorded which).

This clonotype was recorded many times. The genes are TRBV12-3 or TRBV12-4 and TRBJ2-7, with TRBD2 matching over 8 bases. The CDR3 runs to 15 residues. V lost 5 bases and J lost 3; bases outside the gene matches: 9. DNA for the CDR3: TGTGCCAGCAGTCCCTTAGCGGGGAATTTCTACGAGCAGTACTTC. Translating gives CASSPLAGNFYEQYF.

This clonotype showed up many times. The CDR3 spells CASSHTGTGAEDTDTQYF. In nucleotides, the CDR3 is TGTGCCAGCAGCCACACCGGTACAGGGGCGGAGGACACAGATACGCAGTATTTT. The chain employs TRBV13 and TRBJ2-3, with 7 nucleotides matching TRBD1. The germline V gene encodes CDR1 PRHDT and CDR2 FYEKMQ (reference sequence). The CDR3 is 18 amino acids. Losses at the gene ends were 5 bases for V and 2 bases for J; bases not matched to a gene: 16.

The sample holds many counts of this clonotype. The CDR3, as DNA: TGTGCCAGCAGTGAACCGGGCGAAATGAGTTTTTATGGCTACACCTTC. It is translated as CASSEPGEMSFYGYTF. The J gene is TRBJ1-2, the V gene TRBV25-1, with D unclear. CDR3 length equals 16 residues. The germline V and J ends were trimmed by 2 bases and 5 bases, with 18 bases remaining between them. Germline CDR1 MGHDK, CDR2 SYGVNS.

This clonotype has at least ten counts. The rearrangement links TRBV7-6 to TRBJ2-1; 10 bases are shared with TRBD1. This CDR3 is built from 15 residues. The germline V gene has CDR1 SGHVS and CDR2 FNYEAQ. Germline trimming cut 2 bases from V and 5 bases from J; bases unmatched to any gene: 3. CDR3 coding DNA: TGTGCCAGCAGCTTAAGGGACAGGGGACACAATGAGCAGTTCTTC. It encodes CASSLRDRGHNEQFF.

This clonotype occurred a few times. The chain carries TRBV7-8 and TRBJ1-6; tentative D call: TRBD1 (6 bases). Trimming took 4 bases from V and 5 from J, leaving 15 bases between them. Germline CDR1 and CDR2: SGHVS and FQNEAQ. The CDR3 is made up of 16 amino acids. In nucleotides, the CDR3 is TGTGCCAGCAGCTCTGGGGGCTCCCCCAATAATTCACCCCTCCACTTT. It yields the protein CASSSGGSPNNSPLHF.

By sample share, this clonotype is medium-sized (0.01 to 0.1%). The V and J genes are TRBV13 and TRBJ1-3, with D perhaps TRBD1 (5 bases). With 6 bases removed from V and 0 bases from J, the gap between germline ends came to 18 bases. The length of the CDR3 is 17 residues. CDR1 is PRHDT, CDR2 FYEKMQ, per germline (reference sequence). The CDR3 spells CASRRLTGSNSGNTIYF. CDR3 coding DNA: TGTGCCAGCAGACGCCTAACAGGATCTAACTCTGGAAACACCATATATTTT.

This clonotype appeared many times. The chain recombines TRBV5-6 with TRBJ2-3, with 12 bases fitting TRBD2. V gave up 4 bases and J gave up 1 base; unmatched junction bases: 7. The CDR3 runs to 17 residues. Germline V gene data show CDR1 as SGHDT and CDR2 as YYEEEE. The CDR3 DNA reads TGTGCCAGCAGCCGAAGACTAGCGGGGGACGGCACAGATACGCAGTATTTT. Residues: CASSRRLAGDGTDTQYF.

This clonotype was recorded many times. The chain has TRBV7-8 and TRBJ1-1, with D perhaps TRBD1 (6 bases). The ends were cut back, 3 bases at V and 6 bases at J, with 14 bases in the middle. Germline lookup yields CDR1 SGHVS and CDR2 FQNEAQ. This CDR3 has 14 amino acids. The chain's CDR3 is CASSFDHREPEAFF. Here the CDR3 DNA reads TGTGCCAGCAGCTTTGACCACAGGGAACCTGAAGCTTTCTTT.

Many counts were recorded for this clonotype. The CDR3, as DNA: TGTGCCAGCAGCCCGGGACTAGCGGGGGGCGTACAAGAGACCCAGTACTTC. Encoded protein: CASSPGLAGGVQETQYF. The chain combines TRBV5-4 with TRBJ2-5; 15 bases align to TRBD2. The CDR3 has 17 amino acids. The V gene's germline CDR1 is SGHNT and CDR2 YYREEE (reference sequence). V lost 4 bases, J lost 2 bases, and 6 bases stayed unmatched.

This clonotype was found many times. The chain is built from TRBV5-5 and TRBJ2-6; D unclear. The CDR3 is made up of 16 amino acids. CDR1 is SGHKS, CDR2 YYEKEE, per germline (reference sequence). Trimming pared 0 bases from V and 0 bases from J, leaving 7 bases between. The CDR3 loop reads CASSLASFSGANVLTF. CDR3 nucleotide sequence: TGTGCCAGCAGCTTGGCTTCCTTCTCTGGGGCCAACGTCCTGACTTTC.

This clonotype has a count of ten or more. The chain couples TRBV19 to TRBJ2-7; D uncertain. This CDR3 has 14 residues. V shed 5 bases and J shed 6 bases, with 17 bases lying between them. CDR1 and CDR2 (germline): LNHDA, SQIVND (reference sequence). CDR3 sequence reads: CASSPEVGLLEQYF. DNA of the CDR3: TGTGCCAGTAGTCCGGAAGTTGGTCTTCTCGAGCAGTACTTC.

This clonotype has ten or more counts. This chain connects TRBV19 to TRBJ2-1; D not certain. Germline CDR1 reads LNHDA; CDR2 reads SQIVND (reference sequence). Trimming pared 6 bases from V and 5 bases from J, leaving 2 bases between. The CDR3 length is 10 residues. The CDR3 region has the DNA TGTGCCAGTAGCGACAATGAGCAGTTCTTC. Translating it yields CASSDNEQFF.

This clonotype showed up many times. The CDR3 is CASSQDHPPTTGELFF. CDR3 bases: TGTGCCAGCAGCCAAGATCATCCACCTACCACCGGGGAGCTGTTTTTT. This chain links TRBV3-1 with TRBJ2-2; D unresolved. V was shortened by 0 bases and J by 4 bases, with 12 bases between the two germline ends. Germline CDR1 and CDR2: LGHDT and YNNKEL (reference sequence). This CDR3 is built from 16 residues.

The rearrangement joins TRBV6-1 to TRBJ1-4; D unclear. Between the trimmed V and J ends, which lost 2 bases and 3 bases, there was a span of 10 bases. The CDR3 is made up of 15 amino acids. The germline V gene encodes CDR1 MNHNS and CDR2 SASEGT. CDR3 DNA: TGTGCCAGCAGTGAATACGGGTATTCTAATGAAAAACTGTTTTTT. As protein: CASSEYGYSNEKLFF.

This clonotype was detected ten times or more. The chain carries TRBV19 and TRBJ2-1; D gene unclear. The germline V gene has CDR1 LNHDA and CDR2 SQIVND (reference sequence). The CDR3 sequence is 13 residues long. Between the trimmed V and J ends, which lost 5 bases and 4 bases, there was a span of 9 bases. This chain's CDR3 is CASSPRQYNEQFF. The CDR3, as DNA: TGTGCCAGTAGTCCCCGCCAATACAATGAGCAGTTCTTC.

This clonotype was picked up many times. The chain is built from TRBV10-2 and TRBJ1-1; the match to TRBD1 covers 8 bases. The junction had 7 bases not matched to a gene; V was cut back by 7 bases and J by 6 bases. The CDR3 loop spans 13 amino acids. Germline CDR1 and CDR2: WSHSY and SAAADI. CDR3: CASTPTGAPEAFF. The CDR3 DNA sequence: TGCGCCAGCACCCCGACAGGGGCACCTGAAGCTTTCTTT.

This clonotype has at least ten counts. The DNA of the CDR3 is TGTGCCAGCAGCAAGCGCGGCGGGGAGCTGTTTTTT. Its translation: CASSKRGGELFF. The V and J genes are TRBV5-4 and TRBJ2-2; no reliable D call. The CDR3 runs 12 residues. Trimming took off 4 bases at V and 7 bases at J, with 8 bases between the two ends. Germline assignment: CDR1 SGHNT and CDR2 YYREEE (reference sequence).

This clonotype was observed many times. The genes are TRBV20-1 and TRBJ2-2, with a weak D call TRBD2 (5 bases). The germline V and J ends were trimmed by 6 bases and 2 bases, with 19 bases remaining between them. Looked up from germline, CDR1 is DFQATT and CDR2 is SNEGSKA (reference sequence). The CDR3 has 16 amino acids. Here the CDR3 reads CSAIPSERFNTGELFF. The CDR3 DNA follows: TGCAGTGCCATCCCCTCCGAGCGGTTTAACACCGGGGAGCTGTTTTTT.

The sample holds many counts of this clonotype. The chain carries TRBV7-2 and TRBJ1-5, with D tentatively TRBD1 (6 bases). This CDR3 has 14 amino acids. V was cut by 0 bases and J by 6 bases, with 9 bases left in between. The V gene's germline CDR1 is SGHTA and CDR2 FQGNSA. CDR3: CASSLAGAVQPQHF. The CDR3 nucleotides are TGTGCCAGCAGCTTAGCGGGGGCAGTTCAGCCCCAGCATTTT. Filled out from reference TRBV7-2 and TRBJ1-5, the complete variable domain reads GAGVSQSPSNKVTEKGKDVELRCDPISGHTALYWYRQSLGQGLEFLIYFQGNSAPDKSGLPSDRFSAERTGGSVSTLTIQRTQQEDSAVYLCASSLAGAVQPQHFGDGTRLSIL.

Many counts were recorded for this clonotype. V usage is TRBV7-6 and J usage is TRBJ1-3, with 8 nucleotides matching TRBD1. V shed 4 bases and J 0 bases; nucleotides not matched to a gene: 11. Germline V gene sequence: CDR1 SGHVS, CDR2 FNYEAQ. CDR3 size: 18 residues. The CDR3 bases are TGTGCCAGCAGCTCCCGGACAGGGATATTCGTCTCTGGAAACACCATATATTTT. Residues: CASSSRTGIFVSGNTIYF. The variable domain in full, with the rest retrieved from reference TRBV7-6 and TRBJ1-3, is GAGVSQSPRYKVTKRGQDVALRCDPISGHVSLYWYRQALGQGPEFLTYFNYEAQQDKSGLPNDRFSAERPEGSISTLTIQRTEQRDSAMYRCASSSRTGIFVSGNTIYFGEGSWLTVV.

This clonotype was detected many times. This rearrangement joins TRBV6-5 to TRBJ2-1; no clear D gene. Germline loops: CDR1 MNHEY, CDR2 SVGAGI. This CDR3 spans 14 amino acids. Trimming left V 0 bases short and J 7 bases short, with 10 bases between. CDR3 sequence: CASSYSILHNEQFF. CDR3 nucleotide sequence: TGTGCCAGCAGTTACTCGATCCTCCATAATGAGCAGTTCTTC.